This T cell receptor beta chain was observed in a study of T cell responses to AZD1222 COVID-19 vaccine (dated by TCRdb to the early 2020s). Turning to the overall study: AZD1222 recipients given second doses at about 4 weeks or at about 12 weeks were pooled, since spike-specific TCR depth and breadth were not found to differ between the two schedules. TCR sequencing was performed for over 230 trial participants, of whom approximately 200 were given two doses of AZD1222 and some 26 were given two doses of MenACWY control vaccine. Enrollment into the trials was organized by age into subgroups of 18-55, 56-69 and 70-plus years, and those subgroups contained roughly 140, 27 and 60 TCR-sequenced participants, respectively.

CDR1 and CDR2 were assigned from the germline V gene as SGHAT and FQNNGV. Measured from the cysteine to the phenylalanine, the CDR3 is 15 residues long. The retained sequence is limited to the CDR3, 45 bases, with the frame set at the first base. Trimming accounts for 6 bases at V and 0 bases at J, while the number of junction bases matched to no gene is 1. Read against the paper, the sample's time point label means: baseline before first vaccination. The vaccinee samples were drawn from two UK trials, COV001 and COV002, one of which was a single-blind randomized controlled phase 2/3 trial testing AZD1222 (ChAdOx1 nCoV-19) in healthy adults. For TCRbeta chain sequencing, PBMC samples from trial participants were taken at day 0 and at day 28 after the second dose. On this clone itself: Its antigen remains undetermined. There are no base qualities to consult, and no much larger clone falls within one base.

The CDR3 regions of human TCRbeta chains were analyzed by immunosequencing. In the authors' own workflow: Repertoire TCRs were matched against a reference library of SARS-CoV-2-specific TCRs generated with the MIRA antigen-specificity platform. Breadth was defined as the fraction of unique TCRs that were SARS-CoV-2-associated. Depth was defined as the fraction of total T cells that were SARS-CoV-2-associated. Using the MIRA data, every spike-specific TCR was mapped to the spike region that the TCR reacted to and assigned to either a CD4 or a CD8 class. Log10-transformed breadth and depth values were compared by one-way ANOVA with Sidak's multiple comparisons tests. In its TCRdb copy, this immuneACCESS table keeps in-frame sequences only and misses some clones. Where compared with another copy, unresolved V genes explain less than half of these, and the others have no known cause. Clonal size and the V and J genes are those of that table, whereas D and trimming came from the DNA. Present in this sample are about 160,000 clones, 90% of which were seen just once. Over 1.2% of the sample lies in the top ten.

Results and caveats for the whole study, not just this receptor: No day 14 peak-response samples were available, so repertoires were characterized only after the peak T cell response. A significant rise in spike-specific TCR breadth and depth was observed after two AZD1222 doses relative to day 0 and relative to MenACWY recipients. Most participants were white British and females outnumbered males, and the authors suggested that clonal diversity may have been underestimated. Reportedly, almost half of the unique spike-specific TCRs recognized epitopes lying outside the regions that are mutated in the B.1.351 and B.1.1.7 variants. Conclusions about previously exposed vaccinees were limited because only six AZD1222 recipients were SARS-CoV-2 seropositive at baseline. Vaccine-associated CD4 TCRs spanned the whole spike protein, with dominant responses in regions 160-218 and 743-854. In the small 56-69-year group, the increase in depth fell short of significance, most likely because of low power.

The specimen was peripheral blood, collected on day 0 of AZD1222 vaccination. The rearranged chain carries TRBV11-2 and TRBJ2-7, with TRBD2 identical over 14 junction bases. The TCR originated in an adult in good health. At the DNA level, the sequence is TGTGCCAGCAGGGGGACTAGCGGGGGCTCCTACGAGCAGTACTTC. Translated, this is CASRGTSGGSYEQYF.